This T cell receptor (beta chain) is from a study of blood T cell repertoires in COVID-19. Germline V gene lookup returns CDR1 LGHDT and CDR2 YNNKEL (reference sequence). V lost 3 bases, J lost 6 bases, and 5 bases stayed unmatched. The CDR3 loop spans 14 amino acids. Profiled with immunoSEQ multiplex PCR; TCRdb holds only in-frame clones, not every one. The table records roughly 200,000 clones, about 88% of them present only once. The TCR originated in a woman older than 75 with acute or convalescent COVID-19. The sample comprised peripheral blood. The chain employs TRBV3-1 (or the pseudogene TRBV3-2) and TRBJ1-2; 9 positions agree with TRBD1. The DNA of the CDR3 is TGTGCCAGCAGCCATAGCGACAGGGGGAATGGCTACACCTTC. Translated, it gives CASSHSDRGNGYTF.